This T cell receptor (beta chain) is from a study of blood T cell repertoires in COVID-19. About the research overall: Samples of COVID-19 (acute and convalescent) were obtained from the United States, Italy and Spain.

Libraries were prepared by immunoSEQ multiplex PCR; TCRdb keeps only in-frame clonotypes and omits some of them. Among roughly 150,000 clones, more than 75% were seen once, and the ten largest hold 5.5% to 7.5%. The germline V gene encodes CDR1 SGHRS and CDR2 YFSETQ. V shed 4 bases and J shed 8 bases, with 18 bases lying between them. The CDR3 has 14 amino acids. This clone was observed a single time. Material: peripheral blood. The receptor was derived from a man older than 75 with acute or convalescent COVID-19. The chain uses TRBV5-1 and TRBJ1-2; maybe TRBD1 (5 bases). CDR3 amino acids: CASSPPGPIGGYTF. Written as DNA, the CDR3 is TGCGCCAGCAGCCCCCCAGGGCCCATCGGAGGCTACACCTTC.